This T cell receptor (beta chain) was sequenced in a study of glioma-infiltrating T cells. The CDR3 runs to 15 residues. The J segment lost 1 base and the V segment lost 9 bases, leaving 9 bases of the junction unmatched. Germline CDR1 and CDR2: MNHEY and SMNVEV (reference sequence). In the case of this clonotype: As yet, its antigen is unknown. Being one base from a much bigger clone, this may be a read error.

TCR alpha and beta CDR3 regions were amplified from RNA using iRepertoire nested multiplex PCR. For one-step reverse transcription and amplification, roughly 95-400 ng of tissue mRNA or PBMC total RNA was used. MiXCR was run by TCRdb on the multiplex PCR reads, yielding one entry per CDR3 protein. The sample records under 150,000 distinct CDR3 sequences, roughly two fifths being singletons. Study conclusions and caveats: CDR3 overlap between tissue and blood was very small. Gliomas, especially low-grade, showed above-expected tissue-blood divergence; non-neoplastic patients showed below.

This chain connects TRBV27 to TRBJ1-5, with TRBD1 identical over 7 bases. This receptor was obtained from a human donor with low-grade glioma or glioblastoma, undergoing nonglioma brain surgery, or in good health (not recorded which). Specimen: glioma tissue, nonneoplastic brain tissue, or PBMCs (not recorded which). CDR3 bases: TGTGCCAGAAGAGCCGGGACAGCAAGCAATCAGCCCCAGCATTTT. Its translation: CARRAGTASNQPQHF.